This record looks at one TCR beta chain sequence and its context. Its antigen is as yet unknown. Some clones are missing from TCRdb's copy, which holds only in-frame ones; the method was immunoSEQ multiplex PCR. The sample includes about 85,000 clones, 80% to 90% of them seen just once. This sample was taken from a study of T cell responses to AZD1222 COVID-19 vaccine. Study-wide points: Nearly half of spike-specific TCRs reportedly target variant regions that are unmutated in the B.1.351 and B.1.1.7 variants. Repertoire sampling happened only post peak T cell response. Donors were chiefly white British, with a greater number of females, and clonal diversity was perhaps underestimated. Receipt of two AZD1222 doses was followed by a rise in Spike-specific TCR breadth and depth.

CDR3 length equals 14 residues. Germline V gene lookup returns CDR1 KGHDR and CDR2 SFDVKD. Trimming took 0 bases from V and 6 from J; bases not matched to a gene: 2. The clonotype was recovered from an adult in good health. V and J are TRBV24-1 and TRBJ2-3; TRBD2 agrees at 7 bases. Sequenced here: peripheral blood, sampled on day 0 of AZD1222 vaccination. The CDR3: CATSDLLGGDTQYF. For the CDR3, the DNA is TGTGCCACCAGTGATTTGCTCGGGGGGGATACGCAGTATTTT.